This is a list of T cell receptor beta chains from one sample in a study of T cell changes during pregnancy in multiple sclerosis. This table comes from immunoSEQ multiplex PCR, and its TCRdb copy is limited to in-frame clones, with some not included. The sample lists roughly 51,000 clones; around 93% were seen once. The material was CD4+ T cells from peripheral blood mononuclear cells, obtained after pregnancy. These receptors were obtained from a female donor in good health, enrolled as a control in a pregnancy study. CDR3s include the opening cysteine and the closing phenylalanine or tryptophan. The D gene is left open where the match is weak. Clone size is stated in some rows and not others, as once, few, many or a class when expanded.

d_call,j_call,v_call,clone_size,cdr3_aa,cdr3_nt
NA,TRBJ2-1,TRBV7-2,NA,CASSQRRTGSSYNEQFF,TGTGCCAGCAGCCAGCGGCGGACGGGAAGCTCCTACAATGAGCAGTTCTTC
NA,TRBJ1-2,TRBV28,NA,CASSVSGGYTF,TGTGCCAGCAGTGTAAGTGGCGGCTACACCTTC
TRBD1,TRBJ2-2,TRBV27,NA,CASSGQGGRATGELFF,TGTGCCAGCAGTGGACAGGGGGGGCGGGCCACCGGGGAGCTGTTTTTT
TRBD1,TRBJ1-2,TRBV28,few,CASTIRQGFVHGYTF,TGTGCCAGTACTATACGACAGGGATTCGTCCATGGCTACACCTTC
NA,TRBJ2-5,TRBV7-9,NA,CASSLAPGTLQETQYF,TGTGCCAGCAGCTTAGCGCCAGGGACTTTACAAGAGACCCAGTACTTC
NA,TRBJ2-4,TRBV6-5,once,CASSLEGGGIQYF,TGTGCCAGCAGCTTAGAGGGTGGGGGGATTCAGTACTTC
TRBD2,TRBJ2-1,TRBV14,NA,CASSRGLAGINEQFF,TGTGCCAGCAGCCGGGGACTAGCGGGGATCAATGAGCAGTTCTTC
TRBD1,TRBJ1-3,TRBV6-5,NA,CASGLTGGFGNTIYF,TGTGCCAGCGGTCTTACAGGGGGGTTCGGGAACACCATATATTTT
NA,TRBJ2-7,TRBV6-5,NA,CASSYSRGTYEQYF,TGTGCCAGCAGTTACTCTAGGGGGACCTACGAGCAGTACTTC
TRBD2,TRBJ2-7,TRBV5-1,NA,CASSLSGGSGYEQYF,TGCGCCAGCAGCTTGTCCGGGGGGTCAGGCTACGAGCAGTACTTC
NA,TRBJ2-5,TRBV2,NA,CATRNGEGETQYF,TGTGCCACCCGTAACGGGGAAGGGGAGACCCAGTACTTC
TRBD1,TRBJ2-1,TRBV15,NA,CATRTGTGVGEQFF,TGTGCCACCCGTACCGGGACAGGGGTAGGGGAGCAGTTCTTC